Listed below are T cell receptor beta chains from one sample, sequenced in a study of cytomegalovirus exposure and HLA in healthy donors. Some clones are missing from TCRdb's copy, which holds only in-frame ones; the method was immunoSEQ multiplex PCR. Of some 150,000 clones in the sample, 50% to 75% were seen once. Sequenced material: PBMCs. These receptors all come from an older woman in good health and CMV-seropositive. The CDR3 runs from the conserved cysteine through the conserved F or W. The D gene is left open where the match is weak. The size of a clone is reported for some rows only, either as once, few or many, or as a class for expanded clones.

V: TRBV5-6
J: TRBJ2-3
D: NA
size: once
DNA: TGTGCCAGCAGCCGGGGTAGCACAGATACGCAGTATTTT
CDR3: CASSRGSTDTQYF

V: TRBV7-8
J: TRBJ1-1
D: TRBD1
size: NA
DNA: TGTGCCATCCGGACAGGGGGAATGGACACTGAAGCTTTCTTT
CDR3: CAIRTGGMDTEAFF

V: TRBV7-2
J: TRBJ2-1
D: NA
size: once
DNA: TGTGCCAGCAGCCTTAGCGTGGCTGAGCAGTTCTTC
CDR3: CASSLSVAEQFF

V: TRBV4-2
J: TRBJ2-1
D: NA
size: NA
DNA: TGTGCCAGCAGCCAAGATCGAGGGAGGTCGTACGAGCAGTTCTTC
CDR3: CASSQDRGRSYEQFF

V: TRBV15
J: TRBJ2-2
D: TRBD2
size: NA
DNA: TGTGCCACCAGCAGAGATCACGCTAGCGGAATGGGCGGGGAGCTGTTTTTT
CDR3: CATSRDHASGMGGELFF

V: TRBV5-1
J: TRBJ2-6
D: TRBD1
size: NA
DNA: TGCGCCAGCAGCGACCCGGGACAGGACCTCACTGGGGCCAACGTCCTGACTTTC
CDR3: CASSDPGQDLTGANVLTF

V: TRBV30
J: TRBJ2-5
D: NA
size: few
DNA: TGTGCCTGGAGTGAGCGGGAGACCCAGTACTTC
CDR3: CAWSERETQYF

V: TRBV9
J: TRBJ2-1
D: NA
size: few
DNA: TGTGCCAGCCAACGGAGCTCCTACAATGAGCAGTTCTTC
CDR3: CASQRSSYNEQFF

V: TRBV6-1
J: TRBJ2-1
D: TRBD1
size: NA
DNA: TGTGCCAGCACTCCCCACAGGGGGTGGAACAATGAGCAGTTCTTC
CDR3: CASTPHRGWNNEQFF

V: TRBV4-1
J: TRBJ1-2
D: NA
size: NA
DNA: TGCGCCAGCAGCCAAGACAGGAACTATGGCTACACCTTC
CDR3: CASSQDRNYGYTF

V: TRBV6-5
J: TRBJ2-1
D: NA
size: few
DNA: TGTGCCAGCAGTTTGGTGGTAGCAGATGAGCAGTTCTTC
CDR3: CASSLVVADEQFF

V: TRBV7-6
J: TRBJ2-2
D: TRBD1
size: NA
DNA: TGTGCCAGCAGCCCTGGGACAGGGAGGGGGGAGCTGTTTTTT
CDR3: CASSPGTGRGELFF

V: TRBV7-8
J: TRBJ2-5
D: TRBD2
size: few
DNA: TGTGCCAGCAGCTTATCAGCTGGGGGGGGACTAGCGGGAGCCGGTGCAACCCAGTACTTC
CDR3: CASSLSAGGGLAGAGATQYF

V: TRBV9
J: TRBJ1-1
D: NA
size: NA
DNA: TGTGCCAGCACTAAACTCGGGTACAGGGTCGACACTGAAGCTTTCTTT
CDR3: CASTKLGYRVDTEAFF

V: TRBV5-8
J: TRBJ2-7
D: NA
size: NA
DNA: TGTGCCAGCAGTAGCGACTCCTACGAGCAGTACTTC
CDR3: CASSSDSYEQYF

V: TRBV27
J: TRBJ1-6
D: NA
size: once
DNA: TGTGCCAGCAGTTACGGGAGCTCCTATAATTCACCCCTCCACTTT
CDR3: CASSYGSSYNSPLHF

V: TRBV7-8
J: TRBJ2-7
D: NA
size: few
DNA: TGTGCCAGCAGCTTAGTATTTTCGGGGAGTAACGAGCAGTACTTC
CDR3: CASSLVFSGSNEQYF

V: TRBV7-9
J: TRBJ2-5
D: TRBD1
size: once
DNA: TGTGCCAGCAGCTTAAGGACAGGGGTTGAGACCCAGTACTTC
CDR3: CASSLRTGVETQYF

V: TRBV7-9
J: TRBJ2-1
D: TRBD2
size: few
DNA: TGTGCCAGCAGCTTAGTCGGGAGGGGATCCTACAATGAGCAGTTCTTC
CDR3: CASSLVGRGSYNEQFF

V: TRBV2
J: TRBJ1-1
D: TRBD1
size: NA
DNA: TGTGCCAGCAGAGCGACAGGGGGTACGTACACTGAAGCTTTCTTT
CDR3: CASRATGGTYTEAFF